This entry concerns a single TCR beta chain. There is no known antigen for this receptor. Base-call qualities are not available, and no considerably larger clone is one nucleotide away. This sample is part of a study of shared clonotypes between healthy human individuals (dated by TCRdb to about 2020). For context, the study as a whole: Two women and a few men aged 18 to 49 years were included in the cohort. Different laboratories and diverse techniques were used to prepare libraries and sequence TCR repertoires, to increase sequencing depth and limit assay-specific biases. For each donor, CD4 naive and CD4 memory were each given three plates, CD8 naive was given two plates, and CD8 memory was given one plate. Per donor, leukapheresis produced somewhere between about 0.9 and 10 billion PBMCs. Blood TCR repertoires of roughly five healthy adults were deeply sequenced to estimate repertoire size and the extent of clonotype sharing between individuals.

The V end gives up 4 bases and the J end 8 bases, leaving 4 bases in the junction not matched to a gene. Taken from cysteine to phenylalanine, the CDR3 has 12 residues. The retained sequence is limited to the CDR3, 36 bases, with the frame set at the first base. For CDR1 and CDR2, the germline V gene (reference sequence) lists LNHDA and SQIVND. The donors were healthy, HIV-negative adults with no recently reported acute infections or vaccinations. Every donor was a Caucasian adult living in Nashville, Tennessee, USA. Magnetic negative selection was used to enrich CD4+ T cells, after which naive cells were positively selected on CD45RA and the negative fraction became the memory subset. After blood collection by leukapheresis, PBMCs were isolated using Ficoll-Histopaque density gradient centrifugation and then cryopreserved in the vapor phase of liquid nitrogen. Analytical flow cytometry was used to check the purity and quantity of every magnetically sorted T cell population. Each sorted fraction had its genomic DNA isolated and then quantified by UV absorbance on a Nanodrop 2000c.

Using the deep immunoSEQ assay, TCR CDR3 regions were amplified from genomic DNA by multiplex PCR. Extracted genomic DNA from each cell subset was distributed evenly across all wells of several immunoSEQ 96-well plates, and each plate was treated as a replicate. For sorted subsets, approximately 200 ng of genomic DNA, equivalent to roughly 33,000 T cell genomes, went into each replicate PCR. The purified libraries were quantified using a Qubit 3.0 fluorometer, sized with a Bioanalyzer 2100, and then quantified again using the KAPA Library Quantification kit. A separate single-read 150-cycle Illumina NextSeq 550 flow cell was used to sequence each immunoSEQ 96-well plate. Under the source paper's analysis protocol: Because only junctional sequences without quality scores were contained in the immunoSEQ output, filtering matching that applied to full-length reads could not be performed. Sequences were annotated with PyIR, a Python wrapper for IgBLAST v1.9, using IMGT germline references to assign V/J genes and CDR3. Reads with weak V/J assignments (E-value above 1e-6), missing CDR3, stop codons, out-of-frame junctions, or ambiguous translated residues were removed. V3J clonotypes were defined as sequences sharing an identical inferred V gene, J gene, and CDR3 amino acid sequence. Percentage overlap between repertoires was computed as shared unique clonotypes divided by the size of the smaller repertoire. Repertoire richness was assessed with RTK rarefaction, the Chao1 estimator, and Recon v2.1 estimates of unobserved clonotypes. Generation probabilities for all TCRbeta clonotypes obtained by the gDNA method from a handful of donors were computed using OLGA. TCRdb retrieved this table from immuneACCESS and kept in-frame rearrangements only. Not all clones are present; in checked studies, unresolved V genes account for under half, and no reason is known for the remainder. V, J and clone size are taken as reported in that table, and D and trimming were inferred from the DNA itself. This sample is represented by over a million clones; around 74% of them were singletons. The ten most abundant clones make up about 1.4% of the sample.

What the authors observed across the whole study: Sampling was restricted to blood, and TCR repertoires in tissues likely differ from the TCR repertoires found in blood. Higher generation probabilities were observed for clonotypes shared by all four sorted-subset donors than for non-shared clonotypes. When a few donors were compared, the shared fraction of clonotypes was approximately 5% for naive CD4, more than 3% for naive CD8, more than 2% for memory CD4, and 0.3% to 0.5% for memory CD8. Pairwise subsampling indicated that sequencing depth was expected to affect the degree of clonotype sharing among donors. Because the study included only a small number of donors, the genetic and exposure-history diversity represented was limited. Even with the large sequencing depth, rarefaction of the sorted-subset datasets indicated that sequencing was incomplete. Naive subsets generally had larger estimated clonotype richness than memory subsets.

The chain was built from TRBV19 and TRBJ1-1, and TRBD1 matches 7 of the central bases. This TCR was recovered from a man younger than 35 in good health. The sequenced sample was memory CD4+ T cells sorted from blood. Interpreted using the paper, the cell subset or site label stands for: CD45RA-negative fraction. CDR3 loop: CASSTRQGEAFF. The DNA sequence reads TGTGCCAGTAGTACACGACAGGGAGAAGCTTTCTTT. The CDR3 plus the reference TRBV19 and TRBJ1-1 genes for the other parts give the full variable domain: DGGITQSPKYLFRKEGQNVTLSCEQNLNHDAMYWYRQDPGQGLRLIYYSQIVNDFQKGDIAEGYSVSREKKESFPLTVTSAQKNPTAFYLCASSTRQGEAFFGQGTRLTVV.